Only a few counts were recorded for the clone carrying this T cell receptor (beta chain). These data originate in a study of shared clonotypes between healthy human individuals. The naive CD8 fraction comprised CD45RO-negative cells positively selected for CCR7 and excluded terminally differentiated effector memory CD45RA+ cells. Sequencing used immunoSEQ multiplex PCR; TCRdb keeps in-frame clones, though not all of them. The repertoire holds approximately 2,200,000 clones, with 85% to 95% as singletons. Between the trimmed V and J ends, which lost 2 bases and 9 bases, there was a span of 6 bases. Germline assignment: CDR1 SEHNR and CDR2 FQNEAQ (reference sequence). The CDR3 is made up of 11 amino acids.

Sequenced material: naive CD8+ T cells from PBMCs. The V call is TRBV7-9, the J call TRBJ2-3; D is unresolved. This TCR was recovered from a man between 18 and 29 years old in good health. Some clones in this sample may be carry-over from other donors' samples. In DNA, the CDR3 is TGTGCCAGCAGCTTAACCTGGACGCAGTATTTT. It is translated as CASSLTWTQYF.